A single sample is the source of the 28 T cell receptor beta chains below, sequenced in a study of blood T cell repertoires in COVID-19 (TCRdb year 2020). Library creation used the immunoSEQ multiplex PCR assay. TCRdb's version of the immuneACCESS table is confined to in-frame rearrangements and falls short of the full clone set. An unresolved V gene accounts for under half of the shortfall where checked; the remainder is of unknown origin. Across this sample there are 150,000 to 200,000 clones, with 88% seen only once. Together, the top ten hold roughly 9% of the sample. The sample consisted of PBMCs or T cells enriched from blood (not recorded which). These receptors all stem from a woman between 18 and 29 years old who had recovered from COVID-19.

CDR3 in amino acids: CASSYQGDTEAFF. Here the CDR3 DNA reads TGTGCCAGCAGCTACCAGGGGGACACTGAAGCTTTCTTT. The genes are TRBV27 and TRBJ1-1, with 7 positions matching TRBD1. Losses at the gene ends were 6 bases for V and 3 bases for J; bases not matched to a gene: 4. Germline CDR1 MNHEY, CDR2 SMNVEV (reference sequence). The CDR3 covers 13 residues.

This rearrangement joins TRBV28 to TRBJ1-1; a weak D match, TRBD1 (5 bases). CDR3 length equals 12 residues. Germline V gene sequence: CDR1 MDHEN, CDR2 SYDVKM. Trimming removed 10 bases at V and 11 bases at J, with 20 bases between. The DNA for the CDR3 is TGTGCCACACGGACATCTGGGGTACGGGCTTTCTTT. Protein: CATRTSGVRAFF.

The chain has TRBV6-5 and TRBJ2-5; TRBD2 is a possible D gene (6 bases). Per germline, CDR1 MNHEY and CDR2 SVGAGI. Trimming left V 8 bases short and J 7 bases short, with 11 bases between. This CDR3 is 11 amino acids long. CDR3 bases: TGTGCCAGCTTTGTGGGGGGGACCCAGTACTTC. This codes for CASFVGGTQYF.

V gene TRBV3-1 (or the pseudogene TRBV3-2) combines with J gene TRBJ1-1; no reliable D call. Germline V gene data show CDR1 as LGHDT and CDR2 as YNNKEL (reference sequence). This CDR3 spans 13 amino acids. V dropped 5 bases and J dropped 5 bases, with 12 bases sitting between them. The CDR3 here is CASSFGTVTEAFF. The CDR3 nucleotides read TGTGCCAGCAGCTTTGGAACAGTTACTGAAGCTTTCTTT.

V is TRBV7-2 and J is TRBJ1-3; D is possibly TRBD1 (5 bases). There are 14 residues in the CDR3. Germline V gene lookup returns CDR1 SGHTA and CDR2 FQGNSA. V dropped 3 bases and J dropped 0 bases, with 6 bases sitting between them. CDR3: CASSLGLSGNTIYF. CDR3 coding DNA: TGTGCCAGCAGCTTGGGGCTCTCTGGAAACACCATATATTTT.

V usage is TRBV11-3 and J usage is TRBJ1-1; a weak D match, TRBD1 (6 bases). The CDR3 runs 12 residues. V dropped 8 bases and J dropped 4 bases, with 11 bases sitting between them. Germline lookup yields CDR1 SGHNT and CDR2 YENEEA. CDR3 protein: CASADRSTEAFF. The CDR3 DNA reads as TGTGCCAGCGCCGACAGGAGCACTGAAGCTTTCTTT.

This clone was found a few times. The chain combines TRBV10-3 with TRBJ1-1; no reliable D call. The length of the CDR3 is 13 residues. With 2 bases removed from V and 10 bases from J, the gap between germline ends came to 14 bases. Looked up from germline, CDR1 is ENHRY and CDR2 is SYGVKD. The CDR3 here is CAISEEQRGIAFF. The CDR3 region has the DNA TGTGCCATCAGTGAGGAACAGCGGGGTATAGCTTTCTTT.

The chain uses TRBV28 and TRBJ2-7; 8 positions match TRBD1. J lost 2 bases, V lost 3 bases, and 9 bases had no gene match. The CDR3 is made up of 16 amino acids. The V gene's germline CDR1 is MDHEN and CDR2 SYDVKM. The CDR3 bases are TGTGCCAGCAGTTTCGAACTCCGGGACAGGACCTACGAGCAGTACTTC. Its translation: CASSFELRDRTYEQYF.

In this sample, this clone turned up once. The V and J genes are TRBV4-1 and TRBJ2-7, with 7 bases fitting TRBD1. The CDR3 consists of 16 residues. V lost 3 bases to trimming and J lost 0 bases; unmatched junction nucleotides: 8. CDR1 and CDR2 (germline): MGHRA, YSYEKL. The DNA for the CDR3 is TGCGCCAGCAGCCAGAGTCGACAGGGCATCTCCTACGAGCAGTACTTC. Protein product: CASSQSRQGISYEQYF.

The chain links TRBV6-4 to TRBJ1-1; D is possibly TRBD1 (6 bases). Per germline, CDR1 MRHNA and CDR2 SNTAGT. The CDR3 covers 17 residues. V gave up 2 bases and J gave up 1 base, with 17 bases separating them. DNA of the CDR3: TGTGCCAGCAGTGACCGGTTCACAGGGCAGACGAACACTGAAGCTTTCTTT. Protein sequence: CASSDRFTGQTNTEAFF.

The J gene is TRBJ2-7, the V gene TRBV4-1; 7 bases line up with TRBD1. The CDR3 length is 15 residues. After removal of 4 bases from V and 2 bases from J, the junction contained 8 bases not matched to a gene. Per the germline V gene, CDR1 is MGHRA and CDR2 is YSYEKL. CDR3 nucleotides: TGCGCCAGCAGCCCTTTCGGGACAGAAACCTACGAGCAGTACTTC. This translates into CASSPFGTETYEQYF.

The rearrangement joins TRBV7-2 to TRBJ1-5; 7 bases are shared with TRBD1. The germline gives CDR1 SGHTA, CDR2 FQGNSA. The CDR3 extends over 15 amino acids. The V segment lost 1 base and the J segment 2 bases; nucleotides outside the gene matches: 2. The DNA for the CDR3 is TGTGCCAGCAGCTTAGGGACAGGAGGCAATCAGCCCCAGCATTTT. Residues: CASSLGTGGNQPQHF.

The count of this clone is one. This chain joins TRBV28 and TRBJ1-2; TRBD1 matches 9 bases. Unmatched junction bases numbered 3, after V lost 4 bases and J lost 6 bases. Germline V CDR1 and CDR2: MDHEN, SYDVKM. The CDR3 has 13 amino acids. The CDR3 region has the DNA TGTGCCAGCAGTTGGACAGGGGCCGATGGCTACACCTTC. Encoded protein: CASSWTGADGYTF.

The V gene is TRBV6-5, the J gene TRBJ1-2; 8 bases fit TRBD1. Germline V lookup: CDR1 MNHEY, CDR2 SVGAGI. V was clipped by 2 bases and J by 4 bases; unmatched bases: 6. The CDR3 sequence is 15 residues long. The CDR3 sequence is CASSYETGGIYGYTF. The CDR3 region has the DNA TGTGCCAGCAGTTACGAAACAGGGGGTATCTATGGCTACACCTTC.

The V and J genes are TRBV5-6 and TRBJ2-1; D might be TRBD1 (6 bases). The CDR3 has 15 residues. Germline CDR1 and CDR2: SGHDT and YYEEEE. The ends were cut back, 4 bases at V and 8 bases at J, with 19 bases in the middle. In DNA, the CDR3 is TGTGCCAGCAGCCCACCAGGGGATCGTTACGATGAGCAGTTCTTC. Protein product: CASSPPGDRYDEQFF. Combining the CDR3 with reference TRBV5-6 and TRBJ2-1 gives the whole variable domain DAGVTQSPTHLIKTRGQQVTLRCSPKSGHDTVSWYQQALGQGPQFIFQYYEEEERQRGNFPDRFSGHQFPNYSSELNVNALLLGDSALYLCASSPPGDRYDEQFFGPGTRLTVL.

The chain employs TRBV6-2 or TRBV6-3 and TRBJ2-3; maybe TRBD2 (5 bases). The germline V and J ends were trimmed by 5 bases and 0 bases, with 9 bases remaining between them. The CDR3 has 14 residues. Per germline, CDR1 MNHEY and CDR2 SVGEGT. For the CDR3, the DNA is TGTGCCAGCAGTCCCCCGGGGAGCACAGATACGCAGTATTTT. Protein: CASSPPGSTDTQYF.

This sequence joins TRBV4-1 and TRBJ2-3; TRBD2 matches 8 bases. Per the germline V gene, CDR1 is MGHRA and CDR2 is YSYEKL. The CDR3 has 16 residues. Trimming at V came to 1 base and at J to 2 bases, leaving 5 bases not matched to a gene. CDR3: CASSQGQRGPTDTQYF. CDR3 sequence (DNA): TGCGCCAGCAGCCAAGGCCAGCGGGGGCCCACAGATACGCAGTATTTT.

This chain connects TRBV20-1 to TRBJ1-5, with D hard to call. Germline CDR1 is DFQATT and CDR2 is SNEGSKA (reference sequence). Trimming cost V 6 bases and J 6 bases, with 6 bases left between them. The CDR3 covers 10 residues. CDR3 DNA sequence: TGCAGTGCGGGCCGTCAGCCCCAGCATTTT. Protein product: CSAGRQPQHF.

The chain joins TRBV20-1 to TRBJ1-2; D is ambiguous. From germline, CDR1 is DFQATT and CDR2 SNEGSKA (reference sequence). The length of the CDR3 is 10 residues. V was trimmed by 6 bases and J by 5 bases, leaving 7 bases between them. The CDR3 DNA sequence: TGCAGTGCGAACTCATATGGCTACACCTTC. Translated, it gives CSANSYGYTF.

This clone was seen more than once but under ten times. The J gene is TRBJ2-7, the V gene TRBV11-2; D might be TRBD2 (7 bases). Germline V gene data show CDR1 as SGHAT and CDR2 as FQNNGV. This CDR3 is built from 14 residues. V was clipped by 4 bases and J by 5 bases, with 15 bases between them. The CDR3 loop reads CASSWRGPADEQYF. CDR3 nucleotides: TGTGCCAGCAGCTGGCGGGGGCCCGCCGACGAGCAGTACTTC.

This chain uses TRBV27 with TRBJ1-2; D gene ambiguous. The V gene's germline CDR1 is MNHEY and CDR2 SMNVEV (reference sequence). The CDR3 totals 13 residues. V lost 0 bases, J lost 6 bases, and 8 bases lay in between. Here the CDR3 DNA reads TGTGCCAGCAGTTTATCGAGGAGGGATGGCTACACCTTC. It yields the protein CASSLSRRDGYTF.

This clone was found once. The CDR3 nucleotides are TGTGCCAGCAGCTTAGTTGCGACAGTGTCACCCCTCCACTTT. Its translation is CASSLVATVSPLHF. The rearrangement joins TRBV7-9 to TRBJ1-6; D perhaps matches TRBD1 (5 bases). Trimming removed 1 base from V and 10 bases from J, with 11 bases in between. Germline CDR1 and CDR2: SEHNR and FQNEAQ (reference sequence). This CDR3 comprises 14 residues.

The chain uses TRBV28 and TRBJ1-2; TRBD1 might be the D (6 bases). The germline CDR1 and CDR2 sequences are MDHEN and SYDVKM. The germline V and J ends were trimmed by 2 bases and 4 bases, with 20 bases remaining between them. This CDR3 has 17 residues. CDR3 nucleotide sequence: TGTGCCAGCAGTTTACTCCTCCGGGACATAGGGCTCTATGGCTACACCTTC. It yields the protein CASSLLLRDIGLYGYTF.

This rearrangement joins TRBV29-1 to TRBJ2-1, with TRBD2 matching over 13 bases. Trimming at V came to 4 bases and at J to 9 bases, leaving 3 bases not matched to a gene. This CDR3 contains 13 residues. CDR1 is SQVTM, CDR2 ANQGSEA, per germline. The CDR3, as DNA: TGCAGCGTTGTTCGGACTAGCGGGAGTGAGCAGTTCTTC. Translated, it gives CSVVRTSGSEQFF.

The V call is TRBV2, the J call TRBJ1-2, with D maybe TRBD1 (6 bases). V was cut by 3 bases and J by 6 bases, with 14 bases left in between. CDR3 length equals 14 residues. Germline-derived CDR1 and CDR2 are SNHLY and FYNNEI. The CDR3 loop reads CASSEGGRENGYTF. The CDR3 nucleotides read TGTGCCAGCAGTGAGGGGGGGCGCGAGAATGGCTACACCTTC.

The gene calls are TRBV6-5 and TRBJ2-7; 8 bases are shared with TRBD2. The junction had 8 bases not matched to a gene; V was cut back by 6 bases and J by 4 bases. The V gene's germline CDR1 is MNHEY and CDR2 SVGAGI. This CDR3 spans 14 amino acids. CDR3 loop: CASSAGTSGYEQYF. The DNA for the CDR3 is TGTGCCAGCAGCGCCGGGACTAGTGGGTACGAGCAGTACTTC.

The gene calls are TRBV11-2 and TRBJ2-1, with D possibly matching TRBD2 (6 bases). With 5 bases removed from V and 6 bases from J, the gap between germline ends came to 17 bases. Germline assignment: CDR1 SGHAT and CDR2 FQNNGV. This CDR3 region has 15 residues. CDR3 loop: CASSITGQEGNEQFF. In nucleotides, the CDR3 is TGTGCCAGCAGCATTACGGGTCAGGAGGGCAATGAGCAGTTCTTC.

This sequence joins TRBV10-3 and TRBJ2-5; the match to TRBD2 covers 14 bases. There are 17 residues in the CDR3. With 6 bases clipped from V and 4 bases from J, the junction kept 10 bases outside the gene matches. The germline gives CDR1 ENHRY, CDR2 SYGVKD. The CDR3 DNA sequence: TGTGCCATCAGCGAGGGACTAGCGGGGGTTATGGGAGAGACCCAGTACTTC. It is translated as CAISEGLAGVMGETQYF.